One TCR beta chain is described in this entry. This entry comes from a study of blood T cell repertoires in COVID-19. Trimming stripped 3 bases from V and 3 bases from J, with 13 bases between. Germline V lookup: CDR1 SGHDT, CDR2 YYEEEE. CDR3 size: 15 residues. The method was immunoSEQ multiplex PCR; TCRdb's version includes in-frame clones alone and lacks a portion of them. This table holds 270,000 or so clones, around 89% found once. This chain connects TRBV5-6 to TRBJ1-5; D call uncertain. This receptor was obtained from a man aged 35 to 55 with acute or convalescent COVID-19. Sequenced: peripheral blood. CDR3 nucleotides: TGTGCCAGCAGCTCACTACGGGTCTTCAATCAGCCCCAGCATTTT. It yields the protein CASSSLRVFNQPQHF. Together with reference TRBV5-6 and TRBJ1-5, the CDR3 gives the full variable domain: DAGVTQSPTHLIKTRGQQVTLRCSPKSGHDTVSWYQQALGQGPQFIFQYYEEEERQRGNFPDRFSGHQFPNYSSELNVNALLLGDSALYLCASSSLRVFNQPQHFGDGTRLSIL.